A single sample is the source of the 19 T cell receptor beta chains below, sequenced in a study of OX40 agonist ivuxolimab in advanced cancers. Generated by immunoSEQ multiplex PCR, the TCRdb table keeps only in-frame clones and is missing some. The data contain under 50,000 clones, 88% of them seen just once; the ten biggest clones take up about 3.2%. The material was CD4+ or CD8+ T cells sorted from blood, obtained in a trial of the OX40 agonist ivuxolimab. The receptors stem from an adult with an advanced solid tumor such as melanoma, head and neck, liver or kidney cancer.

This chain links TRBV9 with TRBJ1-5; TRBD1 matches 8 bases. CDR1 and CDR2 (germline): SGDLS, YYNGEE. The CDR3 loop spans 14 amino acids. V trimming: 4 bases; J trimming: 3 bases; junction bases outside the gene matches: 3. In DNA form, the CDR3 reads TGTGCCAGCAGCCTGGGACAGGTCAATCAGCCCCAGCATTTT. Translated: CASSLGQVNQPQHF. The full variable domain, in which reference TRBV9 and TRBJ1-5 provide the parts outside the CDR3, is DSGVTQTPKHLITATGQRVTLRCSPRSGDLSVYWYQQSLDQGLQFLIQYYNGEERAKGNILERFSAQQFPDLHSELNLSSLELGDSALYFCASSLGQVNQPQHFGDGTRLSIL.

CDR3 in amino acids: CASSFAKPYEQYF. As DNA, the CDR3 is TGTGCCAGCAGCTTTGCCAAGCCCTACGAGCAGTACTTC. This chain joins TRBV11-2 and TRBJ2-7; D unclear. Between the trimmed V and J ends, which lost 3 bases and 2 bases, there was a span of 8 bases. Looked up from germline, CDR1 is SGHAT and CDR2 is FQNNGV. CDR3 length equals 13 residues.

This clone was counted once. The V and J genes are TRBV5-1 and TRBJ1-5; possibly TRBD1 for D (6 bases). CDR1 is SGHRS, CDR2 YFSETQ, per germline. V lost 4 bases to trimming and J lost 5 bases, with 16 bases between them. CDR3 length: 15 amino acids. The CDR3 reads CASSPEGGIDQPQHF. In DNA form, the CDR3 reads TGCGCCAGCAGCCCGGAAGGGGGGATCGATCAGCCCCAGCATTTT. Combining the CDR3 with reference TRBV5-1 and TRBJ1-5 gives the whole variable domain KAGVTQTPRYLIKTRGQQVTLSCSPISGHRSVSWYQQTPGQGLQFLFEYFSETQRNKGNFPGRFSGRQFSNSRSEMNVSTLELGDSALYLCASSPEGGIDQPQHFGDGTRLSIL.

The chain uses TRBV10-3 and TRBJ2-7; 12 nucleotides line up with TRBD2. Germline-derived CDR1 and CDR2 are ENHRY and SYGVKD. With 6 bases clipped from V and 5 bases from J, the junction kept 5 bases outside the gene matches. The length of the CDR3 is 14 residues. In DNA form, the CDR3 reads TGTGCCATCAGGAGACTAGCGGGAGACGACGAGCAGTACTTC. The encoded protein is CAIRRLAGDDEQYF.

The chain joins TRBV7-8 to TRBJ2-7; D is unresolved. The CDR3 loop spans 14 amino acids. V dropped 1 base and J dropped 2 bases, with 9 bases sitting between them. Germline loops: CDR1 SGHVS, CDR2 FQNEAQ. The CDR3 is CASSLVLGAYEQYF. The DNA for the CDR3 is TGTGCCAGCAGCTTAGTCTTAGGTGCCTACGAGCAGTACTTC.

The CDR3 spells CASSLGGEQFF. DNA for the CDR3: TGTGCCAGCAGCCTAGGTGGTGAGCAGTTCTTC. The J gene is TRBJ2-1, the V gene TRBV7-9; D not certain. The V end lost 5 bases, the J end lost 9 bases, and 8 bases lay between the germline ends. The CDR3 is 11 amino acids. The germline V gene encodes CDR1 SEHNR and CDR2 FQNEAQ (reference sequence).

This chain links TRBV4-2 with TRBJ2-5, with 11 positions matching TRBD2. The CDR3 is 17 amino acids. V was clipped by 0 bases and J by 2 bases; unmatched bases: 5. Germline V gives CDR1 LGHNA, CDR2 YNFKEQ. CDR3 in amino acids: CASSQDLAGGPQETQYF. Written as DNA, the CDR3 is TGTGCCAGCAGCCAAGATTTAGCGGGAGGGCCGCAAGAGACCCAGTACTTC.

The CDR3 nucleotides read TGTGCCAGCAGCTCTACTCCGTTTACTAATGAAAAACTGTTTTTT. As protein: CASSSTPFTNEKLFF. This chain connects TRBV5-6 to TRBJ1-4; D not certain. The CDR3 contains 15 residues. Germline CDR1 reads SGHDT; CDR2 reads YYEEEE. V was shortened by 3 bases and J by 2 bases, with 11 bases between the two germline ends.

V gene TRBV19 combines with J gene TRBJ1-3, with TRBD1 matching over 9 bases. The V gene's germline CDR1 is LNHDA and CDR2 SQIVND (reference sequence). The CDR3 length is 14 residues. The ends lost 6 bases at V and 3 bases at J; junction bases unmatched: 3. In DNA form, the CDR3 reads TGTGCCAGTAGCTCGACAGGGGGTGGAAACACCATATATTTT. This encodes CASSSTGGGNTIYF.

The J gene is TRBJ2-3, the V gene TRBV4-2; 8 bases match TRBD2. The V and J ends lost 0 bases and 0 bases, in that order; junction bases with no gene match: 8. The germline CDR1 and CDR2 sequences are LGHNA and YNFKEQ. CDR3 length: 18 amino acids. The DNA of the CDR3 is TGTGCCAGCAGCCAAGATATGTTTAGCGGGACTAGCACAGATACGCAGTATTTT. It yields the protein CASSQDMFSGTSTDTQYF.

This clone was picked up a small number of times. The V gene is TRBV18, the J gene TRBJ1-1; D remains unclear. The CDR3 is 15 residues long. The germline CDR1 and CDR2 sequences are KGHSH and LQKENI. Trimming left V 2 bases short and J 0 bases short, with 10 bases between. The CDR3 DNA reads TGTGCCAGCTCACCATGGGCAGAAATGAACACTGAAGCTTTCTTT. This translates into CASSPWAEMNTEAFF.

This clone was picked up a small number of times. At the DNA level, this CDR3 is encoded by other sequences in the same sample as well. This chain uses TRBV18 with TRBJ2-7; either TRBD1 or TRBD2 may fit D (5 bases each). V lost 2 bases and J lost 0, with 11 bases in between. This CDR3 comprises 15 residues. Germline V CDR1 and CDR2: KGHSH, LQKENI. The CDR3 loop is CASSPGAGSSYEQYF. CDR3 sequence (DNA): TGTGCCAGCTCACCAGGGGCAGGGAGCTCCTACGAGCAGTACTTC. The entire variable domain, with the rest obtained from reference TRBV18 and TRBJ2-7, is as follows: NAGVMQNPRHLVRRRGQEARLRCSPMKGHSHVYWYRQLPEEGLKFMVYLQKENIIDESGMPKERFSAEFPKEGPSILRIQQVVRGDSAAYFCASSPGAGSSYEQYFGPGTRLTVT.

The rearrangement uses TRBV6-5 and TRBJ1-6, with unresolved D. This CDR3 region has 15 residues. V lost 6 bases and J lost 5, with 14 bases in between. Germline V gene lookup returns CDR1 MNHEY and CDR2 SVGAGI. CDR3 sequence (DNA): TGTGCCAGCAGCCTGAGGACGCCTGATAATTCACCCCTCCACTTT. Its protein is CASSLRTPDNSPLHF.

The chain couples TRBV5-5 to TRBJ1-2; D may be TRBD1 (5 bases). The CDR3 sequence is 13 residues long. Trimming removed 0 bases from V and 8 bases from J, with 11 bases in between. CDR1 is SGHKS and CDR2 is YYEKEE in the germline V gene (reference sequence). This CDR3 reads CASSLGGGGGYTF. CDR3 coding DNA: TGTGCCAGCAGCTTGGGAGGCGGGGGAGGCTACACCTTC. The entire variable domain, with the rest obtained from reference TRBV5-5 and TRBJ1-2, is as follows: DAGVTQSPTHLIKTRGQQVTLRCSPISGHKSVSWYQQVLGQGPQFIFQYYEKEERGRGNFPDRFSARQFPNYSSELNVNALLLGDSALYLCASSLGGGGGYTFGSGTRLTVV.

This rearrangement joins TRBV29-1 to TRBJ1-1; TRBD1 aligns across 8 bases. The germline gives CDR1 SQVTM, CDR2 ANQGSEA. The CDR3 totals 14 residues. Trimming at V came to 6 bases and at J to 1 base, leaving 7 bases not matched to a gene. The CDR3 DNA is TGCAGCGTGCTCGGACAGGGAAGGAACACTGAAGCTTTCTTT. It specifies CSVLGQGRNTEAFF. Supplemented by reference TRBV29-1 and TRBJ1-1, the full variable domain reads SAVISQKPSRDICQRGTSLTIQCQVDSQVTMMFWYRQQPGQSLTLIATANQGSEATYESGFVIDKFPISRPNLTFSTLTVSNMSPEDSSIYLCSVLGQGRNTEAFFGQGTRLTVV.

The chain carries TRBV5-4 and TRBJ1-5; D is ambiguous. The germline V gene has CDR1 SGHNT and CDR2 YYREEE (reference sequence). V lost 3 bases and J lost 0, with 10 bases in between. This CDR3 has 15 residues. The CDR3: CASSSGSGSNQPQHF. The CDR3 bases are TGTGCCAGCAGCTCCGGGTCGGGTAGCAATCAGCCCCAGCATTTT. Complete variable domain (other parts from reference TRBV5-4 and TRBJ1-5): ETGVTQSPTHLIKTRGQQVTLRCSSQSGHNTVSWYQQALGQGPQFIFQYYREEENGRGNFPPRFSGLQFPNYSSELNVNALELDDSALYLCASSSGSGSNQPQHFGDGTRLSIL.

The chain joins TRBV2 to TRBJ1-1; TRBD1 is a possible D gene (6 bases). Between the trimmed V and J ends, which lost 5 bases and 3 bases, there was a span of 13 bases. CDR1 and CDR2 (germline): SNHLY, FYNNEI. The CDR3 runs to 14 residues. CDR3 DNA: TGTGCCAGCAGTTACAGGGAGGTAGACACTGAAGCTTTCTTT. It encodes CASSYREVDTEAFF.

The gene calls are TRBV4-1 and TRBJ1-3, with D perhaps matching TRBD1 (6 bases). The germline V gene has CDR1 MGHRA and CDR2 YSYEKL. V lost 1 base to trimming and J lost 4 bases, with 14 bases between them. This CDR3 spans 16 amino acids. CDR3 in DNA: TGCGCCAGCAGCCAAGGGGCAGGGGCGAGGGGAAACACCATATATTTT. It encodes CASSQGAGARGNTIYF.

This sequence joins TRBV18 and TRBJ2-5, with no clear D. V lost 2 bases and J 8 bases, leaving 12 bases between the germline ends. There are 13 residues in the CDR3. Germline V gives CDR1 KGHSH, CDR2 LQKENI. CDR3 nucleotide sequence: TGTGCCAGCTCACCATCGCTACCGGACACCCAGTACTTC. This encodes CASSPSLPDTQYF.